This entry lists 27 T cell receptor beta chains sequenced from one sample in a study of T and B cells in COVID-19 patients. TRB rearrangements were amplified by multiplex PCR with BIOMED2 TRB-A/B primers. TCRdb independently ran MiXCR on the multiplex PCR reads; one entry per CDR3 protein. This sample has 8,700 or so distinct CDR3 sequences, with roughly 29% found just once. Blood genomic DNA input for TRB amplification was roughly 230-550 ng. Source material: blood. These receptors originate from a human donor who had recovered from COVID-19.

The chain is built from TRBV11-1 and TRBJ2-3, with D perhaps matching TRBD1 or TRBD2 (6 bases each). CDR3 size: 16 residues. Germline V gives CDR1 SGHAT, CDR2 FQDESV (reference sequence). V lost 0 bases and J lost 4, with 14 bases in between. In DNA, the CDR3 is TGTGCCAGCAGCTTAGCCGGGTTCGGGGGCGCAGATACGCAGTATTTT. This encodes CASSLAGFGGADTQYF.

This clonotype is medium-sized in the sample. The V call is TRBV27, the J call TRBJ2-3; D perhaps matches TRBD2 (7 bases). The germline CDR1 and CDR2 sequences are MNHEY and SMNVEV (reference sequence). V was trimmed by 2 bases and J by 4 bases, leaving 13 bases between them. The CDR3 is 15 amino acids. The CDR3 reads CASSLGGAVSDTQYF. Here the CDR3 DNA reads TGTGCCAGCAGTTTAGGGGGGGCCGTGTCAGATACGCAGTATTTT.

By share, this clonotype counts as medium-sized. The chain has TRBV12-3 or TRBV12-4 and TRBJ2-7; 11 positions agree with TRBD1. V was clipped by 5 bases and J by 2 bases; unmatched bases: 5. The CDR3 runs to 15 residues. CDR3 nucleotides: TGTGCCAGCAGTCGGATGGGACAGGGGGCCTACGAGCAGTACTTC. Translation: CASSRMGQGAYEQYF.

The chain employs TRBV7-2 and TRBJ2-4; no firm D call. CDR1 and CDR2 from the germline V gene are SGHTA and FQGNSA. There are 15 residues in the CDR3. V dropped 5 bases and J dropped 4 bases, with 15 bases sitting between them. CDR3 sequence (DNA): TGTGCCAGCAGCGGGGAATACCGCGCGAAAAACATTCAGTACTTC. Its protein is CASSGEYRAKNIQYF. Drawing the rest from reference TRBV7-2 and TRBJ2-4, the complete variable domain is GAGVSQSPSNKVTEKGKDVELRCDPISGHTALYWYRQSLGQGLEFLIYFQGNSAPDKSGLPSDRFSAERTGGSVSTLTIQRTQQEDSAVYLCASSGEYRAKNIQYFGAGTRLSVL.

The genes are TRBV6-1 and TRBJ1-1; TRBD1 matches 9 bases. The V gene's germline CDR1 is MNHNS and CDR2 SASEGT. The ends lost 6 bases at V and 1 base at J; junction bases unmatched: 6. CDR3 length: 15 residues. CDR3 DNA: TGTGCCAGCAGCTGGGACAGGGTATCGAACACTGAAGCTTTCTTT. It translates to CASSWDRVSNTEAFF.

This chain uses TRBV20-1 with TRBJ1-2; D may be TRBD1 (6 bases). The CDR3 contains 15 residues. Germline V gene lookup returns CDR1 DFQATT and CDR2 SNEGSKA (reference sequence). The V end lost 0 bases, the J end lost 7 bases, and 18 bases lay between the germline ends. In nucleotides, the CDR3 is TGCAGTGCTAGAGATCAGCGGACAGATCTCCCTGGCTACACCTTC. Translating gives CSARDQRTDLPGYTF.

In its sample, this clonotype was seen a few times. V is TRBV6-5 and J is TRBJ2-7, with a weak D call TRBD1 (5 bases). Germline-derived CDR1 and CDR2 are MNHEY and SVGAGI. This CDR3 is 15 amino acids long. Trimming removed 2 bases from V and 0 bases from J, with 11 bases in between. CDR3 nucleotide sequence: TGTGCCAGCAGTTACAGGGTAGACAGCTCCTACGAGCAGTACTTC. Encoded protein: CASSYRVDSSYEQYF.

The chain recombines TRBV5-1 with TRBJ1-4; perhaps TRBD1 as D (6 bases). This CDR3 is 18 amino acids long. Per the germline V gene, CDR1 is SGHRS and CDR2 is YFSETQ. V gave up 6 bases and J gave up 3 bases, with 24 bases separating them. CDR3 in amino acids: CASNPGAVSLGSNEKLFF. The CDR3 nucleotides read TGCGCCAGCAATCCGGGGGCGGTCTCCTTAGGGTCTAATGAAAAACTGTTTTTT.

The chain employs TRBV7-3 and TRBJ1-1, with 7 positions matching TRBD1. Germline CDR1 reads SGHTA; CDR2 reads FQGTGA. The CDR3 has 14 residues. The V gene end was trimmed by 4 bases and the J gene end by 2 bases; junction bases not matched to a gene: 4. In DNA form, the CDR3 reads TGTGCCAGCAGCTCAGGACAGGTTAACACTGAAGCTTTCTTT. Its translation is CASSSGQVNTEAFF.

Of note for this clonotype: At one end the junction does not follow the germline gene, possibly because of a read error. V and J are TRBV6-5 and TRBJ2-3; perhaps TRBD2 as D (5 bases). This CDR3 is built from 11 residues. Germline V gene sequence: CDR1 MNHEY, CDR2 SVGAGI. The CDR3 reads CAISSEDTQYF. The CDR3 nucleotides are TGTGCCATCAGTAGCGAGGATACGCAGTATTTT.

This clonotype was recorded a few times. J is TRBJ1-4 and V is TRBV6-5; D may be TRBD1 (6 bases). Trimming left V 5 bases short and J 6 bases short, with 13 bases between. The CDR3 loop spans 14 amino acids. Germline V gives CDR1 MNHEY, CDR2 SVGAGI. CDR3 protein: CASSTGGLHEKLFF. As DNA, the CDR3 is TGTGCCAGCAGTACGGGGGGGCTTCATGAAAAACTGTTTTTT.

A few counts support this clonotype. The chain employs TRBV27 and TRBJ2-7; 7 nucleotides align to TRBD1. The CDR3 loop spans 15 amino acids. The germline gives CDR1 MNHEY, CDR2 SMNVEV (reference sequence). V lost 6 bases to trimming and J lost 1 base; unmatched junction nucleotides: 9. As DNA, the CDR3 is TGTGCCAGCAGCCCAACCTGGGACAGTTCCTACGAGCAGTACTTC. It specifies CASSPTWDSSYEQYF.

This chain links TRBV20-1 with TRBJ2-7, with D perhaps TRBD1 or TRBD2 (5 bases each). The CDR3 extends over 13 amino acids. V shed 0 bases and J shed 3 bases, with 9 bases lying between them. The germline V gene encodes CDR1 DFQATT and CDR2 SNEGSKA (reference sequence). CDR3 region: CSAREGVGYEQYF. In DNA form, the CDR3 reads TGCAGTGCTAGAGAGGGGGTAGGCTACGAGCAGTACTTC.

This clonotype is labeled as medium-sized. V and J are TRBV19 and TRBJ2-1; 7 bases align to TRBD1. CDR3 length equals 14 residues. The junction had 1 base not matched to a gene; V was cut back by 5 bases and J by 0 bases. Germline-derived CDR1 and CDR2 are LNHDA and SQIVND (reference sequence). CDR3 loop: CASSRDSSYNEQFF. The CDR3 DNA reads TGTGCCAGTAGTCGGGACAGCTCCTACAATGAGCAGTTCTTC.

A few counts support this clonotype. V is TRBV19 and J is TRBJ2-6; D is possibly TRBD2 (6 bases). V was trimmed by 7 bases and J by 4 bases, leaving 14 bases between them. Germline values: CDR1 LNHDA, CDR2 SQIVND (reference sequence). There are 15 residues in the CDR3. CDR3 loop: CASTPGSGGANVLTF. Written as DNA, the CDR3 is TGTGCCAGTACCCCCGGGAGCGGGGGGGCCAACGTCCTGACTTTC. Complete variable domain (other parts from reference TRBV19 and TRBJ2-6): DGGITQSPKYLFRKEGQNVTLSCEQNLNHDAMYWYRQDPGQGLRLIYYSQIVNDFQKGDIAEGYSVSREKKESFPLTVTSAQKNPTAFYLCASTPGSGGANVLTFGAGSRLTVL.

There are a few counts of this clonotype. The chain uses TRBV15 and TRBJ2-7; tentative D call: TRBD2 (6 bases). V was pared by 0 bases and J by 3 bases, with 21 bases between. The CDR3 is 18 residues long. In germline, CDR1 is LNHNV, CDR2 YYDKDF (reference sequence). CDR3: CATSRDKGGGLGIYEQYF. For the CDR3, the DNA is TGTGCCACCAGCAGAGATAAGGGAGGCGGGTTGGGGATCTACGAGCAGTACTTC.

The genes are TRBV6-6 and TRBJ1-2; tentative D call: TRBD1 (6 bases). Germline V gene sequence: CDR1 MNHNY, CDR2 SVGAGI (reference sequence). The CDR3 length is 14 residues. The ends were cut back, 3 bases at V and 3 bases at J, with 11 bases in the middle. The chain's CDR3 is CASSYGGEDYGYTF. CDR3 coding DNA: TGTGCCAGCAGTTATGGGGGCGAGGACTATGGCTACACCTTC.

In this sample, this clonotype turned up a few times. The gene calls are TRBV18 and TRBJ2-4; 8 bases agree with TRBD1. V lost 3 bases to trimming and J lost 2 bases; unmatched junction nucleotides: 6. The CDR3 contains 16 residues. CDR1 KGHSH and CDR2 LQKENI come from the germline V gene. CDR3 loop: CASSPTGGTTKNIQYF. CDR3 in DNA: TGTGCCAGCTCACCCACAGGGGGGACAACCAAAAACATTCAGTACTTC. The full variable domain, with the rest looked up from reference TRBV18 and TRBJ2-4, is NAGVMQNPRHLVRRRGQEARLRCSPMKGHSHVYWYRQLPEEGLKFMVYLQKENIIDESGMPKERFSAEFPKEGPSILRIQQVVRGDSAAYFCASSPTGGTTKNIQYFGAGTRLSVL.

V and J are TRBV29-1 and TRBJ2-1; 10 bases agree with TRBD2. Germline-derived CDR1 and CDR2 are SQVTM and ANQGSEA. CDR3 length equals 12 residues. V shed 6 bases, J shed 7 bases, and the junction held 3 bases outside the gene matches. The CDR3: CSVAGGQNEQFF. As DNA, the CDR3 is TGCAGCGTAGCGGGGGGGCAGAATGAGCAGTTCTTC.

The rearrangement joins TRBV6-5 to TRBJ2-7, with D maybe TRBD2 (7 bases). V shed 8 bases and J shed 4 bases, with 21 bases lying between them. This CDR3 contains 15 residues. CDR1 is MNHEY, CDR2 SVGAGI, per germline. CDR3 nucleotide sequence: TGTGCCAGCCAGATCGGGGGGCTAGGAAAATACGAGCAGTACTTC. Translation: CASQIGGLGKYEQYF.

This clonotype was seen a handful of times. This chain joins TRBV12-3 or TRBV12-4 and TRBJ2-1; D may be TRBD1 or TRBD2 (5 bases each). V shed 5 bases and J shed 4 bases, with 9 bases lying between them. This CDR3 spans 13 amino acids. CDR3 nucleotides: TGTGCCAGCAGTCCCGGGGCATACAATGAGCAGTTCTTC. This gives the protein CASSPGAYNEQFF.

This clonotype was counted between two and nine times. The chain employs TRBV12-3 or TRBV12-4 and TRBJ2-3, with a weak D call TRBD2 (5 bases). V lost 7 bases, J lost 2 bases, and 13 bases lay in between. This CDR3 is 14 amino acids long. The CDR3 here is CASIKRSFTDTQYF. CDR3 sequence (DNA): TGTGCCAGCATTAAGCGGAGTTTCACAGATACGCAGTATTTT.

By sample fraction, this clonotype is medium-sized. The chain links TRBV27 to TRBJ2-7; D remains unclear. Germline V gene data show CDR1 as MNHEY and CDR2 as SMNVEV (reference sequence). Trimming cost V 4 bases and J 4 bases, with 17 bases left between them. The CDR3 consists of 15 residues. CDR3: CASSSPSARWYEQYF. CDR3 DNA sequence: TGTGCCAGCAGTTCCCCCTCCGCCAGGTGGTACGAGCAGTACTTC.

This clonotype showed up just once. The rearrangement links TRBV28 to TRBJ2-6; D possibly corresponds to TRBD2 (5 bases). Trimming left V 6 bases short and J 1 base short, with 16 bases between. The CDR3 is 17 residues long. Germline values: CDR1 MDHEN, CDR2 SYDVKM. For the CDR3, the DNA is TGTGCCAGCAGCCCACCCGGGCGGAGGTCTGGGGCCAACGTCCTGACTTTC. Translating gives CASSPPGRRSGANVLTF.

By sample fraction, this clonotype is medium-sized. The chain is built from TRBV18 and TRBJ2-7, with D perhaps matching TRBD1 (5 bases). The CDR3 covers 13 residues. Germline V gene sequence: CDR1 KGHSH, CDR2 LQKENI. V lost 3 bases to trimming and J lost 6 bases, with 12 bases between them. The CDR3 spells CASSPGSGREQYF. The CDR3 DNA sequence: TGTGCCAGCTCACCCGGCTCAGGGCGCGAGCAGTACTTC.

The DNA for the CDR3 is TGTGCCACCAGTGATCCCGGACGGGGGGAAAGATACGAGCAGTACTTC. Its translation: CATSDPGRGERYEQYF. This sequence joins TRBV24-1 and TRBJ2-7; 7 bases fit TRBD2. This CDR3 contains 16 residues. The V gene's germline CDR1 is KGHDR and CDR2 SFDVKD. V shed 3 bases and J 4 bases; nucleotides not matched to a gene: 11.

This clonotype is classed as medium-sized (0.01 to 0.1%). The rearrangement joins TRBV6-5 to TRBJ2-6; a weak D match, TRBD1 (6 bases). Between the trimmed V and J ends, which lost 2 bases and 0 bases, there was a span of 11 bases. Germline CDR1 and CDR2: MNHEY and SVGAGI. This CDR3 is 17 amino acids long. The CDR3 nucleotides read TGTGCCAGCAGTTACCGGGGACACCACTCTGGGGCCAACGTCCTGACTTTC. Its protein is CASSYRGHHSGANVLTF.